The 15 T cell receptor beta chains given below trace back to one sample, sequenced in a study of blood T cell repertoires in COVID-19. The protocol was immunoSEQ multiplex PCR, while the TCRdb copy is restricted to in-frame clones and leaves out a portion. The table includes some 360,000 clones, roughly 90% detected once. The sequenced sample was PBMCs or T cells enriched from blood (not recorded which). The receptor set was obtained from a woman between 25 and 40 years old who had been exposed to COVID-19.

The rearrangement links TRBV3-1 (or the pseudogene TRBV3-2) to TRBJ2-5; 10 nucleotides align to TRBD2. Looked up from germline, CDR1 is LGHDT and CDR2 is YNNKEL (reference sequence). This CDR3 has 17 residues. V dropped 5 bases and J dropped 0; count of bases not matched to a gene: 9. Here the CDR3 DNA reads TGTGCCAGCAGCGCCGGGACTAGCGACCTGTACCAAGAGACCCAGTACTTC. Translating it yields CASSAGTSDLYQETQYF.

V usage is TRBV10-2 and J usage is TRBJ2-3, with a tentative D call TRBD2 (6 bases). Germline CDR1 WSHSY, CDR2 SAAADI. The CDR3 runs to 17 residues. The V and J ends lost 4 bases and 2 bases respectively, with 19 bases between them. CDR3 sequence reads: CASSVIRGSPLTDTQYF. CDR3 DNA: TGCGCCAGCAGTGTAATACGGGGGTCCCCACTCACAGATACGCAGTATTTT.

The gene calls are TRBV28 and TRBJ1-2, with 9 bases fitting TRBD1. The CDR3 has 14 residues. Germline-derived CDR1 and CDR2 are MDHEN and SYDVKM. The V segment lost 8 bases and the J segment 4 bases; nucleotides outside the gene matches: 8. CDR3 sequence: CASDNPGQGYGYTF. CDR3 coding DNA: TGTGCCAGCGATAACCCGGGACAGGGCTATGGCTACACCTTC.

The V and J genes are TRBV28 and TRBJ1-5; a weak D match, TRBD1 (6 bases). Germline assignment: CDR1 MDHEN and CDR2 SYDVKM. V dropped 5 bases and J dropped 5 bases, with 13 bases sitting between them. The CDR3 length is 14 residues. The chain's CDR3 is CASSLQGRDQPQHF. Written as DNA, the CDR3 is TGTGCCAGCAGTCTACAGGGTCGCGATCAGCCCCAGCATTTT.

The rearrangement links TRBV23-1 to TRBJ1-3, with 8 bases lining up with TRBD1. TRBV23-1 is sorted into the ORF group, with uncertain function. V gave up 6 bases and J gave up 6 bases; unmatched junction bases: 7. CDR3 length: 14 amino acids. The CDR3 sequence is CASRHRGIKNTIYF. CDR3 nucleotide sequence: TGCGCCAGCAGACACAGGGGGATAAAAAACACCATATATTTT.

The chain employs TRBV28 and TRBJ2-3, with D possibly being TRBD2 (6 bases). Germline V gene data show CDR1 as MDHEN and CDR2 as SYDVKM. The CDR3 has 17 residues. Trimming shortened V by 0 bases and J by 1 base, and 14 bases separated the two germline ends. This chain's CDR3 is CASSLWGGAGGTDTQYF. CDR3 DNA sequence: TGTGCCAGCAGTTTATGGGGCGGGGCCGGAGGCACAGATACGCAGTATTTT. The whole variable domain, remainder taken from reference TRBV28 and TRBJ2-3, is DVKVTQSSRYLVKRTGEKVFLECVQDMDHENMFWYRQDPGLGLRLIYFSYDVKMKEKGDIPEGYSVSREKKERFSLILESASTNQTSMYLCASSLWGGAGGTDTQYFGPGTRLTVL.

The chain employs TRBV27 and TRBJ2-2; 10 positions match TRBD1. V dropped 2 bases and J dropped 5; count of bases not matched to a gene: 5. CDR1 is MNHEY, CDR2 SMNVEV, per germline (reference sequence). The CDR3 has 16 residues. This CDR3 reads CASSLGQGVFTGELFF. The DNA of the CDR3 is TGTGCCAGCAGTTTAGGACAGGGGGTCTTTACCGGGGAGCTGTTTTTT.

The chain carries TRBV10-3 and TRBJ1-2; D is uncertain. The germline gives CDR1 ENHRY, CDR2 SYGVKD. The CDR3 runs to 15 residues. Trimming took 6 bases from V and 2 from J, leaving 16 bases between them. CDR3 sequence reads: CAIRITGSINYGYTF. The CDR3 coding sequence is TGTGCCATCAGGATCACGGGATCCATAAACTATGGCTACACCTTC.

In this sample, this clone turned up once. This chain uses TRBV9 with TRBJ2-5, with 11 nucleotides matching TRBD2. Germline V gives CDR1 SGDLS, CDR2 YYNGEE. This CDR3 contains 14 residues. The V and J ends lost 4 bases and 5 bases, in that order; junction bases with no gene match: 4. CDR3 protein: CASSPTSGSETQYF. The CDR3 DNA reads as TGTGCCAGCAGCCCTACTAGCGGGAGTGAGACCCAGTACTTC.

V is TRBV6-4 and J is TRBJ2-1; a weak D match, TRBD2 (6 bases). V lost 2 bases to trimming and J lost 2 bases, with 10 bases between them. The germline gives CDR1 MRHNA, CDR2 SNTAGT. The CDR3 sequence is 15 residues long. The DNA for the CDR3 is TGTGCCAGCAGTGACGGCGGGGAAGCCTACAATGAGCAGTTCTTC. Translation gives CASSDGGEAYNEQFF.

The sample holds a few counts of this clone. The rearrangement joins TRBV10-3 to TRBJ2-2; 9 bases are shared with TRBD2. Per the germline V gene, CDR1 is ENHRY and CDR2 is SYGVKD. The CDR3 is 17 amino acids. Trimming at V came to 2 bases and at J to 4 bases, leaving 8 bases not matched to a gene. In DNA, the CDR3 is TGTGCCATCAGTGAGAGGTCTAGCGGGGCCGGCACCGGGGAGCTGTTTTTT. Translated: CAISERSSGAGTGELFF.

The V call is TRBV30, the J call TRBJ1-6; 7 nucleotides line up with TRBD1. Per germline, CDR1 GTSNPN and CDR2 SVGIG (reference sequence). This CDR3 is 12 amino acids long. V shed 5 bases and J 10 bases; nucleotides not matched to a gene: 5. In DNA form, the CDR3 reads TGTGCCTGGGACAGGGTGAACTCACCCCTCCACTTT. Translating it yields CAWDRVNSPLHF.

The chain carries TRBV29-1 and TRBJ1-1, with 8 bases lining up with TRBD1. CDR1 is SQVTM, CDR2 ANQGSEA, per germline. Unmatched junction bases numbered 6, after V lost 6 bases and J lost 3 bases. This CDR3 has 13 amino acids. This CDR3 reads CSVETGEYTEAFF. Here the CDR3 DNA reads TGCAGCGTCGAGACAGGGGAGTACACTGAAGCTTTCTTT. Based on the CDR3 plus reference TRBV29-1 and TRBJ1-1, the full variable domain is SAVISQKPSRDICQRGTSLTIQCQVDSQVTMMFWYRQQPGQSLTLIATANQGSEATYESGFVIDKFPISRPNLTFSTLTVSNMSPEDSSIYLCSVETGEYTEAFFGQGTRLTVV.

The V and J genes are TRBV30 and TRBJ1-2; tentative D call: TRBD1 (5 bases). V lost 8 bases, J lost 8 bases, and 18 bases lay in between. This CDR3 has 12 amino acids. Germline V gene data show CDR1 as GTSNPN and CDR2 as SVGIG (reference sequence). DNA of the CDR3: TGTGCCGGACGGCAGGGTGACTTCGGCTACACCTTC. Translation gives CAGRQGDFGYTF.

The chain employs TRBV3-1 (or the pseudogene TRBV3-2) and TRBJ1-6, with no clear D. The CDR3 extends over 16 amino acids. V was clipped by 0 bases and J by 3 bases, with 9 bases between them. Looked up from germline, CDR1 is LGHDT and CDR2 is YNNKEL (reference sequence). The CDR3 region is CASSQDFQVYNSPLHF. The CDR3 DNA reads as TGTGCCAGCAGCCAAGATTTCCAGGTCTATAATTCACCCCTCCACTTT.